This entry lists 25 T cell receptor beta chains sequenced from one sample in a study of blood T cells in healthy people across ages. The second PCR ran about 6 to 12 cycles with a sample-barcoded 5' primer and J-beta primers. TCRdb independently ran MiXCR on the 5' RACE reads; one entry per CDR3 protein. The sample carries hundreds of thousands of distinct CDR3 sequences, 56% recorded once. The sequencing sample was made of blood. These receptors all come from a man aged 40-55 years in good health.

The chain recombines TRBV5-1 with TRBJ1-3; 8 positions agree with TRBD1. V trimming: 0 bases; J trimming: 3 bases; junction bases outside the gene matches: 5. The germline V gene encodes CDR1 SGHRS and CDR2 YFSETQ. This CDR3 comprises 16 residues. CDR3 coding DNA: TGCGCCAGCAGCTTGGTACCGACAGGGGATGGAAACACCATATATTTT. Translated, it gives CASSLVPTGDGNTIYF. The complete variable domain, with remaining parts taken from reference TRBV5-1 and TRBJ1-3, reads KAGVTQTPRYLIKTRGQQVTLSCSPISGHRSVSWYQQTPGQGLQFLFEYFSETQRNKGNFPGRFSGRQFSNSRSEMNVSTLELGDSALYLCASSLVPTGDGNTIYFGEGSWLTVV.

V gene TRBV6-5 combines with J gene TRBJ2-3; D is tentatively TRBD1 or TRBD2 (6 bases each). This CDR3 spans 15 amino acids. Germline CDR1 MNHEY, CDR2 SVGAGI. Trimming took 5 bases from V and 4 from J, leaving 16 bases between them. The CDR3 nucleotides read TGTGCCAGCAGTGTAGGGGGGCGCTTCGCAGATACGCAGTATTTT. Amino acid sequence: CASSVGGRFADTQYF.

This sequence joins TRBV7-2 and TRBJ2-3; 9 nucleotides agree with TRBD2. V was pared by 1 base and J by 2 bases, with 10 bases of the junction left unmatched. The CDR3 spans 18 residues. The germline CDR1 and CDR2 sequences are SGHTA and FQGNSA. The CDR3 is CASSLGLFRTSATDTQYF. Here the CDR3 DNA reads TGTGCCAGCAGCTTAGGTCTTTTCAGGACTAGCGCCACAGATACGCAGTATTTT.

The table lists this clonotype with a few counts. V gene TRBV4-2 combines with J gene TRBJ2-7; TRBD2 aligns across 7 bases. This CDR3 is built from 14 residues. The germline V gene has CDR1 LGHNA and CDR2 YNFKEQ. The junction had 6 bases not matched to a gene; V was cut back by 3 bases and J by 4 bases. CDR3 DNA: TGTGCCAGCAGCCAGCAGCGGGATGAATACGAGCAGTACTTC. Amino acids: CASSQQRDEYEQYF.

In its sample, this clonotype was seen a few times. The chain employs TRBV27 and TRBJ2-3; unclear D gene. Trimming removed 6 bases from V and 0 bases from J, with 7 bases in between. Germline V gene data show CDR1 as MNHEY and CDR2 as SMNVEV (reference sequence). The CDR3 runs 13 residues. The chain's CDR3 is CASSETSTDTQYF. In DNA, the CDR3 is TGTGCCAGCAGCGAGACTAGCACAGATACGCAGTATTTT.

The genes are TRBV4-3 and TRBJ2-1; D perhaps matches TRBD1 (5 bases). V lost 1 base and J lost 8, with 15 bases in between. The germline V gene has CDR1 LGHNA and CDR2 YSLEER. This CDR3 region has 15 residues. CDR3 in DNA: TGCGCCAGCAGCCAAGGGCGACAGACCTCACATGAGCAGTTCTTC. It specifies CASSQGRQTSHEQFF.

The rearrangement links TRBV6-2 or TRBV6-3 to TRBJ2-7, with D unresolved. The CDR3 is 14 amino acids. V lost 2 bases, J lost 4 bases, and 12 bases lay in between. CDR1 is MNHEY and CDR2 is SVGEGT in the germline V gene. CDR3 in DNA: TGTGCCAGCAGTTACGCGACAATATTTTACGAGCAGTACTTC. Its translation is CASSYATIFYEQYF.

This chain links TRBV29-1 with TRBJ2-1; 9 bases fit TRBD1. This CDR3 has 13 residues. Trimming removed 5 bases from V and 7 bases from J; junction bases left unmatched: 6. Germline CDR1 is SQVTM and CDR2 is ANQGSEA. The CDR3 spells CSVKGTGKNEQFF. In DNA, the CDR3 is TGCAGCGTTAAAGGGACAGGGAAAAATGAGCAGTTCTTC.

This clonotype was detected only a few times. This sequence joins TRBV11-3 and TRBJ2-7; 8 bases align to TRBD2. The DNA matches TRBJ2-5 better at its end, which makes the J call doubtful. This CDR3 is 15 amino acids long. The germline gives CDR1 SGHNT, CDR2 YENEEA. This CDR3 reads CASSASSGGQETQYF. The CDR3 nucleotides are TGTGCCAGCAGCGCCTCGTCGGGAGGGCAAGAGACCCAGTACTTC.

This clonotype was counted between two and nine times. This sequence joins TRBV2 and TRBJ2-1; 11 positions match TRBD1. The CDR3 consists of 18 residues. Germline V gene sequence: CDR1 SNHLY, CDR2 FYNNEI. V lost 7 bases and J lost 2; bases outside the gene matches: 13. CDR3 amino acids: CASTLEGQGVITYNEQFF. The CDR3 DNA follows: TGTGCCAGCACTCTGGAGGGACAGGGGGTAATTACCTACAATGAGCAGTTCTTC.

The V call is TRBV9, the J call TRBJ2-3; unclear D gene. The ends were cut back, 0 bases at V and 7 bases at J, with 18 bases in the middle. Germline CDR1 and CDR2: SGDLS and YYNGEE. The CDR3 loop spans 16 amino acids. The CDR3, as DNA: TGTGCCAGCAGCGTAGAATCAGGCTTAGTGGGTCATACGCAGTATTTT. As protein: CASSVESGLVGHTQYF.

The DNA of the CDR3 is TGTGCCAGCAGTTACTCTCCCGGGGCCTCGGATACGCAGTATTTT. Residues: CASSYSPGASDTQYF. The chain employs TRBV6-6 and TRBJ2-3; D could derive from TRBD1 or TRBD2 (5 bases each). The CDR3 is made up of 15 amino acids. Germline-derived CDR1 and CDR2 are MNHNY and SVGAGI (reference sequence). The V and J ends lost 0 bases and 6 bases respectively, with 13 bases between them.

In this sample, this clonotype turned up a few times. This chain uses TRBV7-9 with TRBJ2-1; D possibly uses TRBD1 or TRBD2 (5 bases each). The CDR3 totals 14 residues. Germline loops: CDR1 SEHNR, CDR2 FQNEAQ (reference sequence). Between the trimmed V and J ends, which lost 7 bases and 3 bases, there was a span of 13 bases. The CDR3 DNA reads as TGTGCCAGCAACCGGGGCGCGAGCTACAATGAGCAGTTCTTC. Protein sequence: CASNRGASYNEQFF.

The chain uses TRBV10-3 and TRBJ2-5; D is possibly TRBD2 (6 bases). CDR1 and CDR2 from the germline V gene are ENHRY and SYGVKD. Trimming removed 0 bases at V and 2 bases at J, with 10 bases between. The CDR3 sequence is 15 residues long. This CDR3 reads CAISESSSEQETQYF. The CDR3 nucleotides are TGTGCCATCAGTGAGTCTTCTAGCGAGCAAGAGACCCAGTACTTC.

The chain links TRBV20-1 to TRBJ1-6; D unresolved. From germline, CDR1 is DFQATT and CDR2 SNEGSKA (reference sequence). This CDR3 comprises 15 residues. Trimming stripped 6 bases from V and 0 bases from J, with 12 bases between. Here the CDR3 reads CSAPGFSSYNSPLHF. CDR3 nucleotides: TGCAGTGCCCCCGGGTTCAGCTCCTATAATTCACCCCTCCACTTT.

This clonotype was counted a few times. The chain recombines TRBV28 with TRBJ2-5, with TRBD1 identical over 7 bases. The CDR3 contains 13 residues. The germline gives CDR1 MDHEN, CDR2 SYDVKM. V dropped 6 bases and J dropped 5; count of bases not matched to a gene: 6. CDR3 DNA sequence: TGTGCCAGCAGACAAACAGGGGACGAGACCCAGTACTTC. It encodes CASRQTGDETQYF.

The V and J genes are TRBV14 and TRBJ2-7; D is possibly TRBD2 (6 bases). The CDR3 length is 13 residues. V shed 3 bases and J shed 2 bases, with 8 bases lying between them. Germline lookup yields CDR1 SGHDN and CDR2 FVKESK. CDR3 residues: CASSQGEAYEQYF. The CDR3 nucleotides are TGTGCCAGCAGCCAGGGGGAGGCCTACGAGCAGTACTTC.

The chain combines TRBV12-3 or TRBV12-4 with TRBJ1-2; TRBD1 aligns across 9 bases. The CDR3 consists of 14 residues. Trimming removed 7 bases from V and 5 bases from J; junction bases left unmatched: 8. The CDR3 loop reads CASIDGDRDYGYTF. The CDR3, as DNA: TGTGCCAGCATCGACGGGGACAGGGATTATGGCTACACCTTC.

The rearrangement links TRBV28 to TRBJ1-2; 7 nucleotides match TRBD1. The CDR3 totals 15 residues. The J segment lost 8 bases and the V segment lost 7 bases, leaving 16 bases of the junction unmatched. Per the germline V gene, CDR1 is MDHEN and CDR2 is SYDVKM. DNA of the CDR3: TGTGCCAGCACTTCTGATCCGACAGGGTTGGAAGGCTACACCTTC. Translation: CASTSDPTGLEGYTF.

The gene calls are TRBV4-3 and TRBJ2-1; the match to TRBD2 covers 12 bases. This CDR3 has 16 residues. Trimming took 3 bases from V and 3 from J; bases not matched to a gene: 3. CDR1 is LGHNA, CDR2 YSLEER, per germline. CDR3 DNA: TGCGCCAGCAGCCAGGAGGGACTAGCGGGCTACAATGAGCAGTTCTTC. Translated, it gives CASSQEGLAGYNEQFF.

J is TRBJ2-7 and V is TRBV7-2, with a possible D match to TRBD2 (5 bases). Germline values: CDR1 SGHTA, CDR2 FQGNSA. Trimming took 1 base from V and 7 from J, leaving 17 bases between them. CDR3 length equals 15 residues. The CDR3 DNA sequence: TGTGCCAGCAGCTTAGATCTTCGTCCGAGGACTGAGCAGTACTTC. Translating it yields CASSLDLRPRTEQYF.

This clonotype was counted a few times. This chain uses TRBV7-9 with TRBJ1-5; D gene uncertain. This CDR3 comprises 14 residues. V was pared by 8 bases and J by 0 bases, with 11 bases between. The germline gives CDR1 SEHNR, CDR2 FQNEAQ (reference sequence). CDR3: CASQLGNSNQPQHF. The CDR3 DNA reads as TGTGCCAGCCAACTAGGGAATAGCAATCAGCCCCAGCATTTT.

The table lists this clonotype with a few counts. The gene calls are TRBV15 and TRBJ2-3; 8 nucleotides align to TRBD2. Per germline, CDR1 LNHNV and CDR2 YYDKDF (reference sequence). CDR3 size: 16 residues. Trimming removed 0 bases from V and 2 bases from J; junction bases left unmatched: 4. CDR3 protein: CATSREGRGDTDTQYF. The CDR3 coding sequence is TGTGCCACCAGCAGAGAGGGGCGGGGGGACACAGATACGCAGTATTTT.

The J gene is TRBJ2-1, the V gene TRBV9; D is possibly TRBD1 (5 bases). CDR3 length: 15 residues. In germline, CDR1 is SGDLS, CDR2 YYNGEE. Trimming left V 3 bases short and J 0 bases short, with 10 bases between. Written as DNA, the CDR3 is TGTGCCAGCAGCGAGACAGAGAGCTCCTACAATGAGCAGTTCTTC. Protein: CASSETESSYNEQFF.

This clonotype has just a few counts. The DNA of the CDR3 is TGCGCCAGCAGCCCGGGAAAGGGATCCCGAGGCACAGATACGCAGTATTTT. This codes for CASSPGKGSRGTDTQYF. This chain joins TRBV4-3 and TRBJ2-3; TRBD2 might be the D (5 bases). V lost 4 bases, J lost 1 base, and 18 bases lay in between. CDR1 and CDR2 (germline): LGHNA, YSLEER. The CDR3 sequence is 17 residues long.